This entry lists 29 T cell receptor beta chains sequenced from one sample in a study of CD8+CD57+ T cells in acquired aplastic anemia. Sequencing involved patients with CD8+CD57+ cell expansion previously shown by flow cytometry. Profiling of TCR beta VDJ combinations and CDR3 sequences used genomic DNA as template. TCRdb processed the reads anew with MiXCR; each CDR3 protein has one entry. Of 450,000 to 550,000 distinct CDR3 sequences in the sample, roughly 34% are singletons; the top ten hold less than 0.85%. Sample: sorted CD4+, CD8+, or CD8+CD57+ T cells (not recorded which) from PBMCs. All receptors come from a human donor with aplastic anemia.

In its sample, this clonotype was seen a few times. This chain uses TRBV20-1 with TRBJ1-3; 7 bases are shared with TRBD1. Unmatched junction bases numbered 14, after V lost 6 bases and J lost 3 bases. The CDR3 is 16 residues long. Germline CDR1 is DFQATT and CDR2 is SNEGSKA (reference sequence). This CDR3 is CSANALGQTHGNTIYF. The CDR3 DNA is TGCAGTGCCAATGCCCTGGGACAGACACATGGAAACACCATATATTTT.

A note on this clonotype: Just one base apart from a much larger clone, this may be a read error. J is TRBJ1-5 and V is TRBV12-3 or TRBV12-4; weak D call: TRBD1 (5 bases). The CDR3 is made up of 13 amino acids. CDR3 protein: CASSWDGKGAQRF. CDR3 coding DNA: TGTGCCAGCAGTTGGGACGGCAAAGGTGCCCAGCGTTTT.

This clonotype was observed many times. The V call is TRBV29-1, the J call TRBJ2-5; possible D gene TRBD1, 5 bases. The germline CDR1 and CDR2 sequences are SQVTM and ANQGSEA. Trimming removed 5 bases from V and 1 base from J, with 11 bases in between. The CDR3 loop spans 13 amino acids. The CDR3 loop reads CSVRSGLQETQYF. The CDR3 coding sequence is TGCAGCGTTCGATCAGGGCTCCAAGAGACCCAGTACTTC.

This clonotype has at least ten counts. The chain employs TRBV11-1 and TRBJ1-5; 8 nucleotides align to TRBD1. Germline CDR1 and CDR2: SGHAT and FQDESV (reference sequence). CDR3 length equals 18 residues. Trimming took 5 bases from V and 3 from J; bases not matched to a gene: 15. CDR3 sequence (DNA): TGTGCCAGCAGCCATGCCTCAGGGGGCAACAGTTACAATCAGCCCCAGCATTTT. Its translation is CASSHASGGNSYNQPQHF.

A few counts support this clonotype. V gene TRBV28 combines with J gene TRBJ2-7; D ambiguous. This CDR3 is 12 amino acids long. Per germline, CDR1 MDHEN and CDR2 SYDVKM. V lost 6 bases and J 2 bases, leaving 8 bases between the germline ends. Here the CDR3 reads CASSWSPYEQYF. For the CDR3, the DNA is TGTGCCAGCAGCTGGAGTCCCTACGAGCAGTACTTC.

This clonotype was counted a few times. The V gene is TRBV4-3, the J gene TRBJ2-1; 8 nucleotides align to TRBD1. The CDR3 contains 15 residues. CDR1 and CDR2 from the germline V gene are LGHNA and YSLEER. Unmatched junction bases numbered 9, after V lost 1 base and J lost 10 bases. CDR3 sequence reads: CASSQVPGTGGEQFF. The CDR3 coding sequence is TGCGCCAGCAGCCAAGTCCCCGGGACAGGCGGCGAGCAGTTCTTC.

This clonotype appeared many times. The chain employs TRBV19 and TRBJ1-1; unclear D gene. Trimming removed 4 bases from V and 1 base from J, with 10 bases in between. From germline, CDR1 is LNHDA and CDR2 SQIVND (reference sequence). The CDR3 is 14 amino acids. The CDR3 coding sequence is TGTGCCAGTAGTACCGACCTCGGGAACACTGAAGCTTTCTTT. This codes for CASSTDLGNTEAFF.

This clonotype was picked up a small number of times. The rearrangement links TRBV28 to TRBJ1-2; D unclear. Trimming stripped 3 bases from V and 2 bases from J, with 10 bases between. The CDR3 sequence is 14 residues long. CDR1 and CDR2 from the germline V gene are MDHEN and SYDVKM. This CDR3 reads CASSLVGRNYGYTF. The CDR3 bases are TGTGCCAGCAGTTTGGTAGGCAGAAACTATGGCTACACCTTC.

This clonotype was observed at least ten times. The gene calls are TRBV15 and TRBJ1-5; D uncertain. Germline V lookup: CDR1 LNHNV, CDR2 YYDKDF (reference sequence). The V gene lost 0 bases and the J gene lost 6 bases, with 9 bases spanning the gap. This CDR3 has 14 amino acids. The CDR3 bases are TGTGCCACCAGCAGAGACAGCGCCGGTCAGCCCCAGCATTTT. This translates into CATSRDSAGQPQHF.

On this clonotype itself: Being one base from a much bigger clone, this may be a read error. This chain links TRBV20-1 with TRBJ1-3; D is possibly TRBD1 (5 bases). CDR3 length: 14 amino acids. Looked up from germline, CDR1 is DFQATT and CDR2 is SNEGSKA (reference sequence). CDR3 coding DNA: TGCAGTGCTAGGCAGGGCAATGCTGGAAACATCATATATTTT. Protein product: CSARQGNAGNIIYF.

For this clonotype: A single base separates this from a much larger clone, so it may be a read error. The genes are TRBV7-3 and TRBJ2-7; tentatively, D is TRBD1 or TRBD2 (5 bases each). Germline V lookup: CDR1 SGHTA, CDR2 FQGTGA. The CDR3 consists of 12 residues. The ends were cut back, 5 bases at V and 11 bases at J, with 16 bases in the middle. CDR3 amino acids: CASSRVRDREYF. The DNA for the CDR3 is TGTGCCAGCAGCCGCGTAAGGGACCGAGAGTACTTC.

V gene TRBV7-2 combines with J gene TRBJ2-5; maybe TRBD2 (6 bases). Per germline, CDR1 SGHTA and CDR2 FQGNSA. V was shortened by 5 bases and J by 1 base, with 11 bases between the two germline ends. CDR3 length equals 14 residues. The CDR3 DNA sequence: TGTGCCAGCAGCCTTACTAGCAGCCAAGAGACCCAGTACTTC. It yields the protein CASSLTSSQETQYF.

The table lists this clonotype with many counts. V is TRBV20-1 and J is TRBJ1-3; D gene uncertain. The V gene lost 6 bases and the J gene lost 0 bases, with 12 bases spanning the gap. The length of the CDR3 is 14 residues. Germline CDR1 is DFQATT and CDR2 is SNEGSKA (reference sequence). The CDR3 DNA is TGCAGTGCCCACGCGCCAGGCTCTGGAAACACCATATATTTT. The encoded protein is CSAHAPGSGNTIYF.

In the case of this clonotype: A much larger clonotype is one base distant, so this may be a read error. V and J are TRBV25-1 and TRBJ1-1; the match to TRBD1 covers 9 bases. Germline V gene lookup returns CDR1 MGHDK and CDR2 SYGVNS. V shed 6 bases, J shed 3 bases, and the junction held 5 bases outside the gene matches. The length of the CDR3 is 14 residues. This CDR3 is CASSLGTGYTEAFF. In nucleotides, the CDR3 is TGTGCCAGCAGCTTGGGGACAGGGTACACTGAAGCTTTCTTT.

In this sample, this clonotype turned up many times. This chain joins TRBV7-3 and TRBJ2-7; the D gene is possibly TRBD1 (6 bases). CDR1 is SGHTA, CDR2 FQGTGA, per germline. The CDR3 has 14 residues. V lost 2 bases to trimming and J lost 4 bases, with 12 bases between them. In DNA form, the CDR3 reads TGTGCCAGCAGCTTAGGTCCAGGGGATTACGAGCAGTACTTC. This translates into CASSLGPGDYEQYF.

The chain is built from TRBV12-3 or TRBV12-4 and TRBJ1-5, with D perhaps matching TRBD1 (6 bases). CDR3 length equals 15 residues. Trimming shortened V by 6 bases and J by 6 bases, and 18 bases separated the two germline ends. The CDR3 coding sequence is TGTGCCAGCAGAGATAATACAGGGAGCGCTCAGCCCCAGCATTTT. The encoded protein is CASRDNTGSAQPQHF.

The chain uses TRBV4-1 and TRBJ1-2; maybe TRBD1 (5 bases). This CDR3 has 19 residues. The germline V and J ends were trimmed by 0 bases and 5 bases, with 25 bases remaining between them. Per germline, CDR1 MGHRA and CDR2 YSYEKL. The CDR3, as DNA: TGCGCCAGCAGCCAAGAAAGGGGAACAGACTATTCATCTTTATATGGCTACACCTTC. This encodes CASSQERGTDYSSLYGYTF.

This clonotype was seen a handful of times. V usage is TRBV2 and J usage is TRBJ1-1; 9 bases line up with TRBD1. This CDR3 is built from 15 residues. CDR1 and CDR2 (germline): SNHLY, FYNNEI. The V gene end was trimmed by 7 bases and the J gene end by 5 bases; junction bases not matched to a gene: 11. CDR3 loop: CASTDFVQGATEAFF. CDR3 DNA: TGTGCCAGCACAGATTTTGTACAGGGGGCGACTGAAGCTTTCTTT.

This clonotype was recorded many times. The rearrangement links TRBV2 to TRBJ1-3; 8 nucleotides match TRBD1. CDR1 and CDR2 (germline): SNHLY, FYNNEI. The CDR3 contains 16 residues. V shed 6 bases, J shed 6 bases, and the junction held 13 bases outside the gene matches. For the CDR3, the DNA is TGTGCCAGCAGACCAGGCAAGGACAGGGCGACAAACACCATATATTTT. It specifies CASRPGKDRATNTIYF.

As concerns this clonotype: This may be a read error, as it is one base from a much larger clone. The chain carries TRBV19 and TRBJ1-1, with a tentative D call TRBD1 (6 bases). CDR1 is LNHDA and CDR2 is SQIVND in the germline V gene (reference sequence). This CDR3 is 13 amino acids long. The V and J ends lost 5 bases and 3 bases respectively, with 10 bases between them. Here the CDR3 reads CASSGQSDTEAFF. DNA of the CDR3: TGTGCCAGTAGTGGACAGTCGGACACTGAAGCTTTCTTT.

This clonotype was found many times. V is TRBV7-9 and J is TRBJ2-5; 9 positions agree with TRBD1. The CDR3 consists of 14 residues. Germline values: CDR1 SEHNR, CDR2 FQNEAQ (reference sequence). The CDR3 spells CATTGQGLSETQYF. For the CDR3, the DNA is TGTGCTACTACGGGACAGGGTTTGTCAGAGACCCAGTACTTC. The full variable domain, its missing parts supplied by reference TRBV7-9 and TRBJ2-5, is DTGVSQNPRHKITKRGQNVTFRCDPISEHNRLYWYRQTLGQGPEFLTYFQNEAQLEKSRLLSDRFSAERPKGSFSTLEIQRTEQGDSAMYLCATTGQGLSETQYFGPGTRLLVL.

The J gene is TRBJ1-2, the V gene TRBV2; 9 bases are a match to TRBD1. CDR1 SNHLY and CDR2 FYNNEI come from the germline V gene. V shed 7 bases, J shed 7 bases, and the junction held 13 bases outside the gene matches. The CDR3 length is 15 residues. CDR3 amino acids: CASTPTGTGRSGYTF. CDR3 coding DNA: TGTGCCAGCACCCCGACCGGGACAGGGAGAAGTGGCTACACCTTC. The full variable domain, with the rest looked up from reference TRBV2 and TRBJ1-2, is EPEVTQTPSHQVTQMGQEVILRCVPISNHLYFYWYRQILGQKVEFLVSFYNNEISEKSEIFDDQFSVERPDGSNFTLKIRSTKLEDSAMYFCASTPTGTGRSGYTFGSGTRLTVV.

This clonotype occurred a few times. This chain connects TRBV6-1 to TRBJ2-7, with TRBD2 identical over 7 bases. The CDR3 sequence is 14 residues long. With 4 bases clipped from V and 5 bases from J, the junction kept 8 bases outside the gene matches. Looked up from germline, CDR1 is MNHNS and CDR2 is SASEGT. CDR3: CASSVSSGSHEQYF. In DNA, the CDR3 is TGTGCCAGCAGTGTCTCTAGCGGTTCCCACGAGCAGTACTTC.

Points on this clonotype: One junction end disagrees with the germline gene, perhaps due to a read error. The CDR3 reads CASSPTGGFGTGELFF. In DNA, the CDR3 is TGTGCTAGCAGCCCCACTGGGGGATTTGGCACCGGGGAGCTGTTTTTT. This chain uses TRBV7-7 with TRBJ2-2, with D perhaps assigned TRBD1 or TRBD2 (5 bases each). CDR3 size: 16 residues. Germline CDR1 and CDR2: SSHAT and FNYEAQ (reference sequence).

In regard to this clonotype: This may arise from a read error, as a much more abundant clone is one base away. The chain employs TRBV20-1 and TRBJ2-6; D gene unclear. Germline V gene data show CDR1 as DFQATT and CDR2 as SNEGSKA (reference sequence). The CDR3 has 13 residues. The V end was cut by 5 bases, the J end by 2 bases, with 7 bases between. CDR3 in amino acids: CSAPNPGANVLTF. The DNA for the CDR3 is TGCAGTGCTCCGAATCCTGGGGCCAACGTCCTGACTTTC.

This chain joins TRBV18 and TRBJ1-6; TRBD1 aligns across 7 bases. This CDR3 has 14 amino acids. CDR1 and CDR2 (germline): KGHSH, LQKENI. The junction had 3 bases not matched to a gene; V was cut back by 3 bases and J by 7 bases. The DNA of the CDR3 is TGTGCCAGCTCACCCGACAGGGAGAATTCACCCCTCCACTTT. Amino acids: CASSPDRENSPLHF.

Comments on this clonotype: Being one base from a much bigger clone, this may be a read error. The V gene is TRBV15, the J gene TRBJ1-3, with D unclear. This CDR3 contains 18 residues. Germline V gives CDR1 LNHNV, CDR2 YYDKDF (reference sequence). The CDR3 nucleotides read TGTGCCACCAGCAGAGGAGGTCCGGGGTTGAGCTCTGGAAACGCCATATATTTT. Translating it yields CATSRGGPGLSSGNAIYF.

The DNA of the CDR3 is TGTGCCAGCAGCGTAGAGTGGAGTGGGCAGCCTGAAGCTTTCTTT. Protein: CASSVEWSGQPEAFF. V is TRBV9 and J is TRBJ1-1; D ambiguous. Germline-derived CDR1 and CDR2 are SGDLS and YYNGEE. The V end was cut by 0 bases, the J end by 6 bases, with 15 bases between. The length of the CDR3 is 15 residues.

This clonotype was observed many times. The chain employs TRBV20-1 and TRBJ1-6, with TRBD1 matching over 8 bases. The CDR3 runs 14 residues. From germline, CDR1 is DFQATT and CDR2 SNEGSKA (reference sequence). V lost 6 bases to trimming and J lost 7 bases; unmatched junction nucleotides: 8. The CDR3 protein is CSAESGGQNSPLHF. In DNA, the CDR3 is TGCAGTGCCGAGTCAGGGGGCCAGAATTCACCCCTCCACTTT.